The 32 T cell receptor beta chains below were found in one sample sequenced in a study of blood T cells in healthy people across ages. The use of a sample-barcoded 5' primer and a J-beta primer mix characterized a second PCR of roughly 7 to 11 cycles. One entry per CDR3 protein results from TCRdb running MiXCR on the 5' RACE reads. Of under 1,000,000 distinct CDR3 sequences in the sample, about 42% were seen once. The sequencing input was blood. These receptors were taken from a man older than 75 in good health.

This clonotype was detected ten times or more. The chain couples TRBV12-3 or TRBV12-4 to TRBJ2-5; 8 bases are a match to TRBD2. The CDR3 has 14 residues. J lost 11 bases, V lost 3 bases, and 11 bases had no gene match. The CDR3 nucleotides read TGTGCCAGCAGTTTCATCAGCGGGAGCAATGAGCAGTACTTC. Protein: CASSFISGSNEQYF.

The V call is TRBV11-2, the J call TRBJ2-3; D not certain. Germline V gives CDR1 SGHAT, CDR2 FQNNGV. The CDR3 is 11 amino acids. V lost 10 bases and J 5 bases, leaving 10 bases between the germline ends. CDR3 sequence: CATRLGDTQYF. CDR3 nucleotides: TGTGCCACCAGACTTGGAGATACGCAGTATTTT.

The rearrangement uses TRBV19 and TRBJ1-2, with D possibly TRBD1 on 5 matching bases. The CDR3 sequence is 13 residues long. Germline CDR1 LNHDA, CDR2 SQIVND (reference sequence). Deletions cut 3 bases from V and 4 bases from J, with 9 bases between. CDR3 DNA: TGTGCCAGTAGTATTGACAGCAGCTATGGCTACACCTTC. Translation: CASSIDSSYGYTF.

This chain joins TRBV10-1 and TRBJ1-2, with unresolved D. Per the germline V gene, CDR1 is WNHNN and CDR2 is SYGVQD (reference sequence). This CDR3 comprises 12 residues. V lost 6 bases, J lost 1 base, and 6 bases lay in between. The CDR3 reads CASSDHNYGYTF. CDR3 bases: TGCGCCAGCAGCGATCATAACTATGGCTACACCTTC.

The chain joins TRBV21-1 to TRBJ2-1; the table's D call, TRBD1, was not checked against the DNA. TRBV21-1 is noted as a pseudogene. The CDR3 consists of 12 residues. The CDR3 here is CASSKEGLEQFF. CDR3 sequence (DNA): TGTGCCAGCAGCAAAGAGGGGCTTGAGCAGTTCTTC.

The chain uses TRBV11-3 and TRBJ2-7; tentatively, D is TRBD1 (6 bases). In germline, CDR1 is SGHNT, CDR2 YENEEA. The CDR3 loop spans 15 amino acids. The V end lost 5 bases, the J end lost 2 bases, and 16 bases lay between the germline ends. The chain's CDR3 is CASSATGRMAYEQYF. As DNA, the CDR3 is TGTGCCAGCAGCGCTACAGGGCGGATGGCCTACGAGCAGTACTTC.

This clonotype was seen more than once but under ten times. The J gene is TRBJ2-1, the V gene TRBV2; TRBD2 aligns across 7 bases. The CDR3 covers 13 residues. From germline, CDR1 is SNHLY and CDR2 FYNNEI. Losses at the gene ends were 8 bases for V and 9 bases for J; bases not matched to a gene: 10. The CDR3 reads CASLQWSGGEQFF. CDR3 DNA: TGTGCCAGCCTGCAGTGGTCGGGAGGTGAGCAGTTCTTC.

The chain couples TRBV7-8 to TRBJ2-1, with 9 nucleotides matching TRBD2. CDR1 and CDR2 from the germline V gene are SGHVS and FQNEAQ. After removal of 2 bases from V and 5 bases from J, the junction contained 16 bases not matched to a gene. The CDR3 length is 19 residues. The CDR3 DNA follows: TGTGCCAGCAGCTTATTGAGAGGGGGCGAGAGACTAGCGGACAATGAGCAGTTCTTC. Translation gives CASSLLRGGERLADNEQFF.

This clonotype was seen a handful of times. The V call is TRBV10-3, the J call TRBJ2-1, with 10 bases identical to TRBD2. Germline CDR1 is ENHRY and CDR2 is SYGVKD. There are 14 residues in the CDR3. Losses at the gene ends were 0 bases for V and 9 bases for J; bases not matched to a gene: 2. The CDR3: CAISESRTSGEQFF. In nucleotides, the CDR3 is TGTGCCATCAGTGAGTCCCGGACTAGCGGTGAGCAGTTCTTC.

The chain combines TRBV28 with TRBJ1-2; 9 bases align to TRBD1. J gave up 7 bases and V 1 base, and 7 bases lay outside the gene matches. The CDR3 sequence is 15 residues long. Germline V gene sequence: CDR1 MDHEN, CDR2 SYDVKM. CDR3 nucleotide sequence: TGTGCCAGCAGTTTATTAAGGGACAGGGCCCGTGGCTACACCTTC. Encoded protein: CASSLLRDRARGYTF.

This clonotype was found a few times. This chain uses TRBV29-1 with TRBJ2-7, with D perhaps given as TRBD1 or TRBD2 (5 bases each). Deletions cut 6 bases from V and 1 base from J, with 13 bases between. The germline V gene encodes CDR1 SQVTM and CDR2 ANQGSEA. The CDR3 runs to 13 residues. The CDR3 protein is CSVHTRGSYEQYF. The CDR3 DNA reads TGCAGCGTCCACACTAGGGGATCCTACGAGCAGTACTTC.

In its sample, this clonotype was seen a few times. The V and J genes are TRBV28 and TRBJ1-6; D not resolved. Trimming removed 4 bases from V and 10 bases from J, with 11 bases in between. CDR1 and CDR2 (germline): MDHEN, SYDVKM. The CDR3 runs 13 residues. The CDR3 DNA reads TGTGCCAGCAGTTCAGCCCGATTGTCACCCCTCCACTTT. As protein: CASSSARLSPLHF.

CDR3 sequence reads: CSARVTAWGYTF. The CDR3 region has the DNA TGCAGTGCTAGAGTAACCGCCTGGGGCTACACCTTC. This chain uses TRBV20-1 with TRBJ1-2, with D unclear. This CDR3 comprises 12 residues. Germline V gives CDR1 DFQATT, CDR2 SNEGSKA (reference sequence). Deletions cut 1 base from V and 8 bases from J, with 11 bases between.

The genes are TRBV20-1 and TRBJ2-3, with TRBD2 matching over 7 bases. Germline CDR1 and CDR2: DFQATT and SNEGSKA (reference sequence). This CDR3 contains 14 residues. Trimming at V came to 7 bases and at J to 0 bases, leaving 7 bases not matched to a gene. CDR3 DNA: TGCAGTGTATCTAGCGGTCGTAGCACAGATACGCAGTATTTT. Translation: CSVSSGRSTDTQYF.

This clonotype was counted a few times. The V and J genes are TRBV6-6 and TRBJ1-1, with D hard to call. Trimming shortened V by 6 bases and J by 1 base, and 12 bases separated the two germline ends. This CDR3 region has 14 residues. Germline V gene data show CDR1 as MNHNY and CDR2 as SVGAGI (reference sequence). CDR3 in DNA: TGTGCCAGCAGCCTTTTTTCGGGGAACACTGAAGCTTTCTTT. Its translation is CASSLFSGNTEAFF.

The DNA of the CDR3 is TGCAGTGCTAAACAGGGTCTCTTGGACTATGGCTACACCTTC. It codes for CSAKQGLLDYGYTF. The rearrangement joins TRBV20-1 to TRBJ1-2, with D maybe TRBD1 (6 bases). The CDR3 is 14 amino acids. Looked up from germline, CDR1 is DFQATT and CDR2 is SNEGSKA (reference sequence). V was trimmed by 4 bases and J by 3 bases, leaving 15 bases between them.

This chain joins TRBV19 and TRBJ1-5; no clear D. The CDR3 is made up of 15 amino acids. Between the trimmed V and J ends, which lost 8 bases and 9 bases, there was a span of 23 bases. The germline V gene has CDR1 LNHDA and CDR2 SQIVND (reference sequence). The CDR3 loop reads CASGQIEVGGRPQHF. In DNA form, the CDR3 reads TGTGCCAGTGGGCAGATTGAAGTGGGCGGGCGGCCCCAGCATTTT.

The chain uses TRBV28 and TRBJ1-5; tentative D call: TRBD1 (5 bases). Trimming pared 7 bases from V and 6 bases from J, leaving 13 bases between. The CDR3 has 13 residues. Germline CDR1 MDHEN, CDR2 SYDVKM. The CDR3 sequence is CASNPGLGQPQHF. The DNA of the CDR3 is TGTGCCAGCAATCCGGGACTAGGTCAGCCCCAGCATTTT.

This clonotype was seen ten or more times. The chain couples TRBV20-1 to TRBJ2-7, with 13 positions matching TRBD2. This CDR3 is 16 amino acids long. V gave up 6 bases and J gave up 0 bases; unmatched junction bases: 8. Germline V CDR1 and CDR2: DFQATT, SNEGSKA (reference sequence). The CDR3 sequence: CSAQGLAGAPSYEQYF. In nucleotides, the CDR3 is TGCAGTGCCCAAGGACTAGCGGGAGCCCCCTCCTACGAGCAGTACTTC.

This clonotype was seen only a few times. The J gene is TRBJ2-5, the V gene TRBV20-1; 9 nucleotides match TRBD2. This CDR3 spans 16 amino acids. J lost 2 bases, V lost 6 bases, and 13 bases had no gene match. The germline CDR1 and CDR2 sequences are DFQATT and SNEGSKA (reference sequence). Here the CDR3 DNA reads TGCAGTGCAGAGGGCGGGAGGGAAGGTAGTCAAGAGACCCAGTACTTC. This translates into CSAEGGREGSQETQYF.

The chain uses TRBV4-3 and TRBJ2-7; 8 positions match TRBD1. The J call may be faulty, since TRBJ2-5 better matches the DNA end. Per the germline V gene, CDR1 is LGHNA and CDR2 is YSLEER. This CDR3 contains 15 residues. This CDR3 is CASSQEDRGWETQYF. The CDR3 DNA reads TGCGCCAGCAGCCAAGAAGACAGGGGCTGGGAGACCCAGTACTTC.

The chain links TRBV5-1 to TRBJ1-3, with D hard to call. Trimming took 3 bases from V and 3 from J, leaving 13 bases between them. The CDR3 runs to 15 residues. Germline loops: CDR1 SGHRS, CDR2 YFSETQ. This CDR3 reads CASSSERVHGNTIYF. The CDR3 coding sequence is TGCGCCAGCAGCTCCGAAAGGGTCCATGGAAACACCATATATTTT.

A single count supports this clonotype. This chain links TRBV6-4 with TRBJ2-3, with a weak D call TRBD1 (5 bases). V lost 4 bases, J lost 1 base, and 12 bases lay in between. This CDR3 is 15 amino acids long. From germline, CDR1 is MRHNA and CDR2 SNTAGT. CDR3 protein: CASSASGLGTDTQYF. The CDR3 DNA reads as TGTGCCAGCAGTGCATCAGGGTTGGGCACAGATACGCAGTATTTT.

This clonotype came up a few times. This chain links TRBV20-1 with TRBJ1-2, with TRBD1 identical over 7 bases. CDR3 length: 13 residues. Germline V gene lookup returns CDR1 DFQATT and CDR2 SNEGSKA (reference sequence). J gave up 4 bases and V 3 bases, and 5 bases lay outside the gene matches. DNA of the CDR3: TGCAGTGCTAGTAGGGGGCCTGGCTATGGCTACACCTTC. It yields the protein CSASRGPGYGYTF.

The chain carries TRBV7-2 and TRBJ2-5; 7 bases agree with TRBD1. With V trimmed by 7 bases and J by 6 bases, 8 bases remained unmatched. This CDR3 is 13 amino acids long. In germline, CDR1 is SGHTA, CDR2 FQGNSA. The CDR3 loop reads CASTTSGGQTQYF. The DNA for the CDR3 is TGTGCCAGCACCACGTCAGGGGGACAGACCCAGTACTTC.

This clonotype was found a few times. V gene TRBV21-1 combines with J gene TRBJ1-2; the table's D call, TRBD1, was not checked against the DNA. TRBV21-1 is a pseudogene. This CDR3 has 14 amino acids. The DNA of the CDR3 is TGTGCCAGCATTCAACAGGGGGATATCTATGGCTACACCTTC. This encodes CASIQQGDIYGYTF.

This clonotype was detected a few times. V is TRBV19 and J is TRBJ2-1; D gene ambiguous. V was cut by 6 bases and J by 10 bases, with 13 bases left in between. The CDR3 contains 12 residues. The germline gives CDR1 LNHDA, CDR2 SQIVND (reference sequence). CDR3 in DNA: TGTGCCAGTAGGGTGGGTGATGGGGAGCAGTTCTTC. Translating it yields CASRVGDGEQFF.

Of note for this clonotype: One end of the junction fails to match germline, which may point to a read error. The chain is built from TRBV4-2 and TRBJ2-6; TRBD1 matches at 7 bases. Germline V CDR1 and CDR2: LGHNA, YNFKEQ. The CDR3 consists of 16 residues. CDR3 sequence (DNA): TGTGCCAGCAGTCAAGCTCCAGACACAGGGGCCAACGTCCGGACTTTC. This gives the protein CASSQAPDTGANVRTF.

The rearrangement links TRBV25-1 to TRBJ2-7; 8 bases line up with TRBD1. V was clipped by 1 base and J by 3 bases; unmatched bases: 14. The CDR3 totals 18 residues. Germline V gene data show CDR1 as MGHDK and CDR2 as SYGVNS. The CDR3 sequence: CASSESEDRGVGFYEQYF. The CDR3 DNA is TGTGCCAGCAGTGAATCGGAAGACAGGGGAGTGGGATTCTACGAGCAGTACTTC.

The chain has TRBV5-1 and TRBJ2-3; 9 positions match TRBD2. CDR3 length equals 19 residues. The germline V gene has CDR1 SGHRS and CDR2 YFSETQ. Trimming took 4 bases from V and 2 from J; bases not matched to a gene: 17. The CDR3 reads CASSPGGSFGLANTDTQYF. The CDR3 region has the DNA TGCGCCAGCAGCCCCGGGGGGTCTTTCGGACTAGCGAACACAGATACGCAGTATTTT.

The chain links TRBV20-1 to TRBJ1-5, with no clear D. There are 15 residues in the CDR3. With 0 bases removed from V and 4 bases from J, the gap between germline ends came to 13 bases. The germline gives CDR1 DFQATT, CDR2 SNEGSKA (reference sequence). The CDR3 loop reads CSARDIRGGNQPQHF. The CDR3 nucleotides read TGCAGTGCTAGAGATATCCGGGGAGGGAATCAGCCCCAGCATTTT.

This clonotype was seen more than once but under ten times. This sequence joins TRBV2 and TRBJ2-5; D might be TRBD1 or TRBD2, each matching 5 bases. The CDR3 runs 14 residues. CDR1 SNHLY and CDR2 FYNNEI come from the germline V gene. Trimming left V 6 bases short and J 2 bases short, with 13 bases between. The CDR3 DNA reads TGTGCCAGCAGCCGGGACGTATTTCAAGAGACCCAGTACTTC. The encoded protein is CASSRDVFQETQYF.